One TCR beta chain is described in this entry. Its antigen is undetermined. This CDR3 has 17 residues. Germline-derived CDR1 and CDR2 are SGHDN and FVKESK. V gave up 4 bases and J gave up 5 bases; unmatched junction bases: 13. Blood draws occurred at baseline, cycle 4 day 1, and cycle 7 day 1. This record comes from a study of OX40 agonist ivuxolimab in advanced cancers. Turning to the study itself: Cohort: 82.7% men, mean age 60, aged about 20 to 79. Study-wide findings and caveats: The study did not work out the antigen specificity of the expanded peripheral T cells.

Produced via immunoSEQ multiplex PCR; TCRdb's table is partial and in-frame only. The sample contains around 70,000 clones, roughly four fifths of which appear only once. Sequenced here: CD4+ or CD8+ T cells sorted from blood, sampled in a trial of the OX40 agonist ivuxolimab. The chain carries TRBV14 and TRBJ2-2; TRBD2 matches 7 bases. This clonotype was sampled from an adult with an advanced solid tumor such as melanoma, head and neck, liver or kidney cancer. CDR3 loop: CASSPPAGVAGTGELFF. The CDR3, as DNA: TGTGCCAGCAGCCCCCCGGCGGGGGTCGCGGGGACCGGGGAGCTGTTTTTT.